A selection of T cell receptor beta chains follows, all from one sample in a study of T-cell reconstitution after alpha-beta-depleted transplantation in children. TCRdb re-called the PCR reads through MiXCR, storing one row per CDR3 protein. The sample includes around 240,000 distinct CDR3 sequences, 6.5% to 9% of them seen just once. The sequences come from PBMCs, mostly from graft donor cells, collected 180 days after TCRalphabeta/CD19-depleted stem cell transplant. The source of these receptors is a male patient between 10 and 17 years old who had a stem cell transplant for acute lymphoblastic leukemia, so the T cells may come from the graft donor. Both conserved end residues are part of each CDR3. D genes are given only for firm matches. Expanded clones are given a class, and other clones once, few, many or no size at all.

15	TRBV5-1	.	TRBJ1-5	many	CASRPGDHSNQPQHF	TGCGCCAGCAGACCAGGAGATCATAGCAATCAGCCCCAGCATTTT
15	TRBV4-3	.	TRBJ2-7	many	CASSQEDGSIYEQYF	TGCGCCAGCAGCCAAGAGGACGGGTCGATCTACGAGCAGTACTTC
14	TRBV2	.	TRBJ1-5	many	CASSLGLQNQPQHF	TGTGCCAGCAGCCTGGGACTCCAGAATCAGCCCCAGCATTTT
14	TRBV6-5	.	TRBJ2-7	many	CASSYPGQGGEQYF	TGTGCCAGCAGTTACCCTGGGCAGGGAGGCGAGCAGTACTTC
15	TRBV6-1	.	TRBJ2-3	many	CASSTQGLSTDTQYF	TGTGCCAGCAGTACACAGGGATTGAGCACAGATACGCAGTATTTT
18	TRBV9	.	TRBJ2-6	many	CASSVGYSGNSGANVLTF	TGTGCCAGCAGCGTTGGATACAGCGGAAACTCTGGGGCCAACGTCCTGACTTTC
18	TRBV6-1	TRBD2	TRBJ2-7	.	CASSRGLAASISSYEQYF	TGTGCCAGCAGCCGTGGACTAGCGGCTAGTATAAGCTCCTACGAGCAGTACTTC
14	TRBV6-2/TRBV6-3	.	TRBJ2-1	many	CASSHWAVDNEQFF	TGTGCCAGCAGCCATTGGGCAGTCGACAATGAGCAGTTCTTC
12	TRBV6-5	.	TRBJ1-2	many	CASSYYNGGYTF	TGTGCCAGCAGTTACTACAACGGGGGCTACACCTTC
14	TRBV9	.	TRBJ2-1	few	CASSVSGGQNEQFF	TGTGCCAGCAGCGTGAGCGGAGGACAGAATGAGCAGTTCTTC
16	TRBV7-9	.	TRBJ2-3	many	CASSLVSGRSTDTQYF	TGTGCCAGCAGCTTAGTATCAGGGAGATCCACAGATACGCAGTATTTT
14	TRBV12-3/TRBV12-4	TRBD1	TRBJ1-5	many	CASSPDRDNQPQHF	TGTGCCAGCAGCCCGGACAGGGACAACCAGCCCCAGCATTTT
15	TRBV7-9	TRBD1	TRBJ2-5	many	CASSPGQGARETQYF	TGTGCCAGCAGCCCGGGACAGGGGGCGAGAGAGACCCAGTACTTC
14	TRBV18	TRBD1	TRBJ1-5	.	CASSPTGVGPPQHF	TGTGCCAGCTCACCCACAGGGGTCGGTCCGCCCCAGCATTTT
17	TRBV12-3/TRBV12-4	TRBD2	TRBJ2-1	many	CASSFGTSGGSYNEQFF	TGTGCCAGCAGTTTCGGGACTAGCGGGGGATCCTACAATGAGCAGTTCTTC
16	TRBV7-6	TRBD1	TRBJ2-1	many	CASSLGQGWAYNEQFF	TGTGCCAGCAGCTTGGGACAGGGATGGGCATACAATGAGCAGTTCTTC
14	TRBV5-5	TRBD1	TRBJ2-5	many	CASSRTGEQETQYF	TGTGCCAGCAGTAGGACAGGGGAGCAAGAGACCCAGTACTTC
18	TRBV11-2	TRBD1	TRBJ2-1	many	CASSLWARQGAAYNEQFF	TGTGCCAGCAGCTTATGGGCCCGGCAGGGGGCGGCCTACAATGAGCAGTTCTTC
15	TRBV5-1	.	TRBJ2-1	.	CASSLMAGAGDEQFF	TGCGCCAGCAGCTTGATGGCGGGGGCCGGGGATGAGCAGTTCTTC
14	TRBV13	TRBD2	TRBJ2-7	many	CASSWGLGTYEQYF	TGTGCCAGCAGCTGGGGACTAGGGACCTACGAGCAGTACTTC
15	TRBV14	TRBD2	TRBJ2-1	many	CASSQKAGAYNEQFF	TGTGCCAGCAGCCAAAAAGCGGGGGCCTACAATGAGCAGTTCTTC
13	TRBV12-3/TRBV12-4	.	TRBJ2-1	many	CASTRRLSNEQFF	TGTGCCAGCACCCGGCGGCTATCCAATGAGCAGTTCTTC
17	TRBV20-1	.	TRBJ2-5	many	CSARLGRATAYQETQYF	TGCAGTGCTAGACTCGGGCGGGCTACCGCGTACCAAGAGACCCAGTACTTC
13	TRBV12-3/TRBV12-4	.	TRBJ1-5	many	CASRDSINQPQHF	TGTGCCAGCAGAGACAGTATCAATCAGCCCCAGCATTTT
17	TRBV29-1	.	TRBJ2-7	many	CSVRLGGFLPPGDEQYF	TGCAGCGTCCGACTCGGCGGGTTTCTACCGCCAGGGGACGAGCAGTACTTC
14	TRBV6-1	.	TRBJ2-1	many	CASRRERSYNEQFF	TGTGCCAGCAGGAGGGAGCGGTCCTACAATGAGCAGTTCTTC
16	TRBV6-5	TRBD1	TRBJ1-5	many	CASSYPRGTGVQPQHF	TGTGCCAGCAGTTATCCTCGAGGGACAGGGGTTCAGCCCCAGCATTTT
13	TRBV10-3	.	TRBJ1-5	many	CAISGGDNQPQHF	TGTGCCATCAGTGGAGGAGATAATCAGCCCCAGCATTTT
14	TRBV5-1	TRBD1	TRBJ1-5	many	CASSSGQGGQPQHF	TGCGCCAGCAGCTCCGGACAGGGTGGTCAGCCCCAGCATTTT
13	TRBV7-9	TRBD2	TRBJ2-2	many	CASTGRVNGELFF	TGTGCCAGCACCGGGAGGGTGAACGGGGAGCTGTTTTTT
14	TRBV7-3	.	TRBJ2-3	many	CASSLNRVIDTQYF	TGTGCCAGCAGCTTAAATCGTGTTATAGATACGCAGTATTTT
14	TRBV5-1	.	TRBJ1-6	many	CASSEGGRNSPLHF	TGCGCCAGCAGCGAGGGTGGTCGTAATTCACCCCTCCACTTT
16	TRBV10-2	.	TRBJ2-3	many	CASSEAPLAYTDTQYF	TGCGCCAGCAGTGAAGCCCCCCTAGCGTACACAGATACGCAGTATTTT
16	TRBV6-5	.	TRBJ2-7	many	CASSYHPGGGSYEQYF	TGTGCCAGCAGTTACCACCCCGGAGGGGGCTCCTACGAGCAGTACTTC
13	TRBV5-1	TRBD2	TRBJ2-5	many	CASSSSGEETQYF	TGCGCCAGCAGCTCCAGCGGGGAAGAGACCCAGTACTTC
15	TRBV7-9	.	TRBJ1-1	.	CASSYQGTLNTEAFF	TGTGCCAGCAGCTACCAGGGGACCTTGAACACTGAAGCTTTCTTT
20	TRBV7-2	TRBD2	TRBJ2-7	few	CASSSPWGLAGGGLSYEQYF	TGTGCCAGCAGCTCGCCCTGGGGACTAGCGGGAGGAGGGCTATCCTACGAGCAGTACTTC
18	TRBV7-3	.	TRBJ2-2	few	CASSLPRGHRRSTGELFF	TGTGCCAGCAGCTTACCCCGCGGGCATCGAAGGAGCACCGGGGAGCTGTTTTTT
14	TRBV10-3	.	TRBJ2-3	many	CAISDGEFTDTQYF	TGTGCCATCAGTGACGGGGAGTTCACAGATACGCAGTATTTT
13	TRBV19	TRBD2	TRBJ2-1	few	CASSIITSGRRFF	TGTGCCAGTAGTATCATTACTAGCGGGAGGCGGTTCTTC
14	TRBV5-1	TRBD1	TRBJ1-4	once	CASSLDRGNEKLVF	TGCGCCAGCAGCTTGGACAGGGGGAATGAAAAACTGGTTTTT
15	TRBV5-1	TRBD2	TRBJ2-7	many	CASSWGLLEVHEQYF	TGCGCCAGCAGTTGGGGACTACTAGAGGTACACGAGCAGTACTTC
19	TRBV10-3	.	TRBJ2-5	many	CAISESILELSDSQETQYF	TGTGCCATCAGTGAGTCGATATTGGAGTTGAGCGATAGTCAAGAGACCCAGTACTTC
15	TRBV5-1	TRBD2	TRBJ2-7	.	CASSPAEGGPYEQYF	TGCGCCAGCAGCCCAGCTGAGGGAGGGCCTTACGAGCAGTACTTC
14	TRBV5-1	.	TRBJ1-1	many	CASSLGLGVTEAFF	TGCGCCAGCAGCTTGGGGCTGGGGGTTACTGAAGCTTTCTTT
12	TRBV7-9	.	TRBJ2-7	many	CASSWERDEQYF	TGTGCCAGCAGCTGGGAACGGGACGAGCAGTACTTC
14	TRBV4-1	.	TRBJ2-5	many	CASSQDDPLETQYF	TGCGCCAGCAGCCAAGACGACCCCCTAGAGACCCAGTACTTC
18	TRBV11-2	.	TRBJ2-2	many	CASSARVAWGISTGELFF	TGTGCCAGCAGCGCACGGGTAGCCTGGGGCATTTCCACCGGGGAGCTGTTTTTT
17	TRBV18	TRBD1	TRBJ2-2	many	CASSRLLRDRDTGELFF	TGTGCCAGCTCACGACTCCTCCGGGACAGGGACACCGGGGAGCTGTTTTTT